This entry features one T cell receptor (beta chain) sequence. Assay: immunoSEQ multiplex PCR; the TCRdb copy retains only in-frame clones and omits some. This sample has approximately 390,000 clones, with 80% to 90% found just once. This entry belongs to a study of blood T cell repertoires in COVID-19. Overall study: Sites in the United States, Italy and Spain provided acute and convalescent COVID-19 samples.

Germline trimming cut 2 bases from V and 2 bases from J; bases unmatched to any gene: 4. Germline V CDR1 and CDR2: SGHTA, FQGTGA. This CDR3 has 15 residues. The chain carries TRBV7-3 and TRBJ2-7; TRBD2 aligns across 9 bases. The TCR sequence derives from a woman between 55 and 75 years old with COVID-19, enrolled during active disease. Sample: peripheral blood. CDR3 nucleotide sequence: TGTGCCAGCAGCTTACTAAGCGGGGGGACCTACGAGCAGTACTTC. Its protein product is CASSLLSGGTYEQYF.